One sample yielded the 9 T cell receptor beta chains listed below, sequenced in a study of beta chain features in type 1 diabetes. Sequencing targeted expressed TCRB transcripts, as all isolated RNA had been reverse transcribed. Only in-frame clones appear in the TCRdb table, and some are missing; sequencing was by immunoSEQ multiplex PCR. The data contain hundreds of thousands of clones, about an eighth of them seen just once; the ten biggest clones take up 0.035% to 0.04%. Overall study results and limits: Shortening of TCRB CDR3s, moderate but significant, appeared in all four CD4+ subsets of Type 1 diabetes patients.

For these TCRs, the target antigens are not known. The source material was naive CD4+ T cells from blood. Source of these receptors: a young man with type 1 diabetes.

The chain employs TRBV7-2 and TRBJ2-7; possible D gene TRBD1, 6 bases. Germline V lookup: CDR1 SGHTA, CDR2 FQGNSA. Between the trimmed V and J ends, which lost 3 bases and 5 bases, there was a span of 11 bases. This CDR3 comprises 13 residues. DNA for the CDR3: TGTGCCAGCAGCTTCAACAGGGTGGACGAGCAGTACTTC. This sequence encodes CASSFNRVDEQYF.

This clone was found a few times. The chain's CDR3 is CAWSLTRREAQYF. The CDR3 DNA reads TGTGCCTGGAGCTTGACTAGACGCGAGGCCCAGTACTTC. The V gene is TRBV30, the J gene TRBJ2-5; TRBD2 might be the D (6 bases). The CDR3 has 13 amino acids. V was pared by 3 bases and J by 9 bases, with 17 bases between. CDR1 is GTSNPN, CDR2 SVGIG, per germline (reference sequence).

This clone has a handful of counts. The V call is TRBV18, the J call TRBJ1-5; tentatively, D is TRBD1 (6 bases). V lost 5 bases, J lost 5 bases, and 13 bases lay in between. Germline V gene sequence: CDR1 KGHSH, CDR2 LQKENI. The length of the CDR3 is 14 residues. CDR3 amino acids: CASSNTGKDQPQHF. CDR3 DNA sequence: TGTGCCAGCTCAAATACAGGGAAGGATCAGCCCCAGCATTTT.

The V call is TRBV9, the J call TRBJ1-4; D unclear. Germline V gene sequence: CDR1 SGDLS, CDR2 YYNGEE. Trimming shortened V by 0 bases and J by 8 bases, and 8 bases separated the two germline ends. The CDR3 has 13 residues. As DNA, the CDR3 is TGTGCCAGCAGCGTAGAAGATGACGAAAAACTGTTTTTT. Its translation: CASSVEDDEKLFF.

This chain connects TRBV9 to TRBJ2-5; 7 bases line up with TRBD2. This CDR3 contains 14 residues. After removal of 1 base from V and 5 bases from J, the junction contained 5 bases not matched to a gene. The germline CDR1 and CDR2 sequences are SGDLS and YYNGEE. This CDR3 reads CASSVPGGRETQYF. CDR3 sequence (DNA): TGTGCCAGCAGCGTACCGGGGGGTCGGGAGACCCAGTACTTC.

V gene TRBV10-3 combines with J gene TRBJ1-2; a possible D gene is TRBD1 (5 bases). The CDR3 covers 14 residues. CDR1 ENHRY and CDR2 SYGVKD come from the germline V gene. The V end was cut by 0 bases, the J end by 8 bases, with 13 bases between. CDR3: CAISESGRVRGYTF. Written as DNA, the CDR3 is TGTGCCATCAGTGAGTCGGGGCGAGTAAGGGGCTACACCTTC.

This chain links TRBV25-1 with TRBJ1-4; the match to TRBD1 covers 8 bases. The germline gives CDR1 MGHDK, CDR2 SYGVNS. V lost 5 bases to trimming and J lost 4 bases; unmatched junction nucleotides: 3. The CDR3 totals 14 residues. As DNA, the CDR3 is TGTGCCAGCAGTTGGACAGGGAGTAATGAAAAACTGTTTTTT. Translation gives CASSWTGSNEKLFF.

This clone has only a few counts. The rearrangement joins TRBV9 to TRBJ2-1, with a tentative D call TRBD2 (7 bases). CDR1 SGDLS and CDR2 YYNGEE come from the germline V gene. Trimming removed 1 base at V and 6 bases at J, with 11 bases between. This CDR3 has 14 amino acids. CDR3 sequence reads: CASSVIGGRNEQFF. For the CDR3, the DNA is TGTGCCAGCAGCGTAATCGGGGGGCGCAATGAGCAGTTCTTC.

This clone has just a few counts. This chain uses TRBV7-2 with TRBJ2-3; TRBD2 matches 7 bases. The germline CDR1 and CDR2 sequences are SGHTA and FQGNSA. There are 14 residues in the CDR3. Germline trimming cut 6 bases from V and 6 bases from J; bases unmatched to any gene: 9. CDR3 amino acids: CASRLTSAWDTQYF. DNA for the CDR3: TGTGCCAGCAGGTTAACTAGCGCCTGGGATACGCAGTATTTT.